These T cell receptor beta chains were read from a single sample in a study of PD-1 blockade in classical Hodgkin lymphoma. Sequenced by immunoSEQ multiplex PCR; TCRdb stores in-frame clones only, minus some. The sample records approximately 52,000 clones, 73% being singletons. The material was peripheral blood mononuclear cells (PBMCs), obtained before the second cycle of nivolumab. The receptors stem from a human donor with classical Hodgkin lymphoma. Both conserved end residues are part of each CDR3. Each record gives: J gene, CDR3 length, D gene, clone size, V gene, CDR3 protein, CDR3 DNA. A D gene is named only where the DNA matches it firmly. Clone size is stated in some rows and not others, as once, few, many or a class when expanded.

TRBJ1-2 11 . . TRBV6-6 CASSYSTARYF TGTGCCAGCAGTTACTCGACAGCACGCTACTTC
TRBJ1-4 16 TRBD1 few TRBV18 CASSPLRTGVNEKLFF TGTGCCAGCTCACCACTCAGGACAGGGGTGAACGAAAAACTGTTTTTT
TRBJ2-3 15 . once TRBV7-2 CASTLRVVGLDTQYF TGTGCCAGCACCCTCCGTGTGGTGGGACTGGATACGCAGTATTTT
TRBJ1-5 12 . . TRBV6-5 CASSYSWGPQHF TGTGCCAGCAGTTACTCATGGGGGCCCCAGCATTTT
TRBJ2-1 16 TRBD2 . TRBV19 CASSVGTSGSFDEQFF TGTGCCAGTAGTGTCGGGACTAGCGGGAGTTTCGATGAGCAGTTCTTC
TRBJ1-1 19 TRBD1 . TRBV11-1 CASSPLVGLRETGRTEAFF TGTGCCAGCAGCCCCCTAGTGGGGCTCAGAGAGACAGGGAGGACTGAAGCTTTCTTT
TRBJ2-2 15 TRBD2 . TRBV29-1 CSVVLAGLNTGELFF TGCAGCGTTGTACTAGCGGGACTTAACACCGGGGAGCTGTTTTTT
TRBJ1-1 13 TRBD1 . TRBV29-1 CSVELQGATEAFF TGCAGCGTTGAACTACAGGGGGCGACTGAAGCTTTCTTT
TRBJ2-7 15 TRBD2 . TRBV9 CASSVGASGGHEQYF TGTGCCAGCAGCGTAGGGGCTAGCGGGGGCCACGAGCAGTACTTC
TRBJ2-3 14 TRBD2 . TRBV7-9 CASDLSSGPDTQYF TGTGCCAGCGACCTTTCTAGCGGCCCAGATACGCAGTATTTT
TRBJ1-4 16 TRBD1 . TRBV7-9 CASSLVPGGANEKLFF TGTGCCAGCAGCTTAGTACCAGGGGGGGCTAATGAAAAACTGTTTTTT
TRBJ1-1 14 . . TRBV28 CASSFRGLGTEAFF TGTGCCAGCAGTTTTAGGGGGTTGGGCACTGAAGCTTTCTTT
TRBJ1-2 14 . . TRBV7-9 CASGKREESYGYTF TGTGCCAGCGGCAAGAGAGAGGAATCCTATGGCTACACCTTC
TRBJ2-7 14 . . TRBV19 CASSRRAGPYEQYF TGTGCCAGTAGTAGGCGGGCCGGTCCTTACGAGCAGTACTTC
TRBJ2-3 13 . . TRBV6-1 CASSLIQGDTQYF TGTGCCAGCAGTTTAATCCAGGGAGATACGCAGTATTTT
TRBJ2-1 14 . . TRBV7-9 CASIPGAGNNEQFF TGTGCCAGCATCCCGGGCGCAGGCAACAATGAGCAGTTCTTC
TRBJ1-4 11 . . TRBV6-5 CATRGNEKLFF TGTGCCACTCGGGGAAATGAAAAACTGTTTTTT
TRBJ2-3 15 . . TRBV5-6 CASSLLWLGTDTQYF TGTGCCAGCAGCTTGCTTTGGTTGGGGACAGATACGCAGTATTTT
TRBJ2-7 15 . medium-sized TRBV7-8 CASSPFDPSFYEQYF TGTGCCAGCAGCCCCTTTGACCCTTCCTTCTACGAGCAGTACTTC
TRBJ2-3 12 . few TRBV6-6 CASSYSSAGQYF TGTGCCAGCAGTTACTCGTCAGCGGGGCAGTATTTT
TRBJ2-3 15 . . TRBV5-1 CASSLEVVGTDTQYF TGCGCCAGCAGCTTGGAAGTGGTGGGCACAGATACGCAGTATTTT
TRBJ2-3 16 TRBD2 . TRBV5-1 CASSLRLADSTDTQYF TGCGCCAGCAGCTTGAGGCTAGCGGATAGCACAGATACGCAGTATTTT
TRBJ2-3 14 . . TRBV7-9 CASSLTGSTDTQYF TGTGCCAGCAGCCTGACAGGTAGCACAGATACGCAGTATTTT
TRBJ2-7 11 . . TRBV20-1 CSARYPDEQYF TGCAGTGCTAGATACCCGGACGAGCAGTACTTC
TRBJ2-4 18 TRBD1 . TRBV10-3 CAISESNQGFRTGPSKYF TGTGCCATCAGTGAGTCGAATCAAGGTTTTCGGACAGGGCCCTCGAAGTACTTC
TRBJ1-3 15 TRBD1 few TRBV6-5 CASSEDRVSGNTIYF TGTGCCAGCAGCGAGGACAGGGTCTCTGGAAACACCATATATTTT
TRBJ2-4 13 . . TRBV11-2 CASSLAPVSIQYF TGTGCCAGCAGCTTAGCACCAGTGAGCATTCAGTACTTC
TRBJ1-1 18 TRBD1 . TRBV4-1 CASSHSGQGVYSNTEAFF TGCGCCAGCAGCCATTCCGGACAGGGGGTTTACTCAAACACTGAAGCTTTCTTT
TRBJ1-4 15 . . TRBV19 CASSLGTATNEKLFF TGTGCCAGTAGTTTGGGGACCGCAACTAATGAAAAACTGTTTTTT
TRBJ2-7 12 . once TRBV18 CASSRTSYEQYF TGTGCCAGCTCCCGCACTTCCTACGAGCAGTACTTC
TRBJ2-7 13 . . TRBV7-2 CASSLWSSYEQYF TGTGCCAGCAGCCTTTGGAGCTCCTACGAGCAGTACTTC
TRBJ1-3 12 . . TRBV30 CACFPLGNTIYF TGTGCCTGCTTCCCTCTGGGAAACACCATATATTTT
TRBJ2-5 13 . . TRBV28 CASSFRAQETQYF TGTGCCAGCAGTTTCAGGGCCCAAGAGACCCAGTACTTC
TRBJ1-5 14 TRBD1 few TRBV2 CASSMTGGDQPQHF TGTGCCAGCAGTATGACAGGGGGCGATCAGCCCCAGCATTTT
TRBJ2-7 18 . . TRBV7-8 CASSPDRVGLAPLYEQYF TGTGCCAGCAGCCCCGACAGGGTCGGACTAGCCCCCCTCTACGAGCAGTACTTC
TRBJ2-7 14 TRBD1 . TRBV30 CAWSAQGGFYEQYF TGTGCCTGGAGTGCTCAAGGGGGCTTCTACGAGCAGTACTTC
TRBJ2-7 11 . few TRBV7-2 CASSPPGEQYF TGTGCCAGCAGCCCCCCGGGCGAGCAGTACTTC
TRBJ1-2 12 . few TRBV28 CASSRNNYGYTF TGTGCCAGCAGCCGAAACAACTATGGCTACACCTTC
TRBJ1-5 13 . few TRBV19 CASSILPLQPQHF TGTGCCAGTAGTATCCTGCCTCTTCAGCCCCAGCATTTT
TRBJ2-7 12 . . TRBV18 CASSSMGGEQYF TGTGCCAGCTCATCGATGGGGGGCGAGCAGTACTTC
TRBJ1-5 16 . . TRBV27 CASRPRGSGRPQPQHF TGTGCCAGCAGGCCCAGGGGTTCGGGCCGGCCTCAGCCCCAGCATTTT
TRBJ2-7 14 . . TRBV11-2 CASSPPNYLYEQYF TGTGCCAGCAGCCCTCCTAACTATCTCTACGAGCAGTACTTC